This T cell receptor (beta chain) was recovered during a study of shared clonotypes between healthy human individuals. Study in general: Aged 18 to 49, the donors were a couple of women and three men. Study-wide results and caveats: Sequencing depth was expected to influence donor clonotype sharing.

Trimming cost V 6 bases and J 4 bases, with 12 bases left between them. Germline V gene lookup returns CDR1 SEHNR and CDR2 FQNEAQ (reference sequence). The CDR3 consists of 14 residues. A word on this clone: Its specificity is not known.

Assay execution took place at the deep level. TCRdb's copy holds only in-frame clones and misses some; the assay was immunoSEQ multiplex PCR. The sample contains about 530,000 clones, roughly 95% of which appear only once. Sequences were obtained from naive CD4+ T cells sorted from blood. The subset denotes: CD45RA+ positively selected. The TCR comes from a woman in her thirties in good health. V gene TRBV7-9 combines with J gene TRBJ2-2, with a possible D match to TRBD2 (5 bases). The CDR3 loop reads CASRSGRGTGELFF. The CDR3 coding sequence is TGTGCCAGCAGATCCGGACGGGGCACCGGGGAGCTGTTTTTT.